The 32 T cell receptor beta chains presented below share a single source sample, sequenced in a study of PD-L1 blockade in urothelial cancer. Time point noted: pretreatment peripheral blood. Only in-frame clones appear in the TCRdb table, and some are missing; sequencing was by immunoSEQ multiplex PCR. The sample lists 130,000 or so clones, 84% occurring once. The sample was PBMCs, taken around atezolizumab (anti-PD-L1) treatment. Source of these receptors: a man between 45 and 60 years old with urothelial cancer.

The chain links TRBV6-6 to TRBJ1-1; 10 positions match TRBD1. The CDR3 consists of 15 residues. Per the germline V gene, CDR1 is MNHNY and CDR2 is SVGAGI (reference sequence). The ends lost 6 bases at V and 0 bases at J; junction bases unmatched: 4. DNA for the CDR3: TGTGCCAGCAGGGGACAGGGGACCTTGAACACTGAAGCTTTCTTT. Amino acids: CASRGQGTLNTEAFF.

This rearrangement joins TRBV29-1 to TRBJ1-1; TRBD1 matches 10 bases. This CDR3 is 13 amino acids long. The germline V gene has CDR1 SQVTM and CDR2 ANQGSEA. The J segment lost 5 bases and the V segment lost 4 bases, leaving 4 bases of the junction unmatched. The CDR3 region has the DNA TGCAGCGTTGCCGGGACAGGGGCGACTGAAGCTTTCTTT. It codes for CSVAGTGATEAFF.

CDR3 nucleotide sequence: TGTGCCAGCAGTTTAGGTAGCGGGACCTACAATGAGCAGTTCTTC. Translated: CASSLGSGTYNEQFF. The chain joins TRBV27 to TRBJ2-1; TRBD2 matches 8 bases. The trim removed 2 bases at V and 2 bases at J, leaving 2 bases unmatched. Germline values: CDR1 MNHEY, CDR2 SMNVEV (reference sequence). The CDR3 length is 15 residues.

This chain connects TRBV5-1 to TRBJ2-1; TRBD1 is a possible D gene (6 bases). V gave up 5 bases and J gave up 7 bases, with 19 bases separating them. CDR3 length: 15 amino acids. Germline CDR1 SGHRS, CDR2 YFSETQ. The CDR3 reads CASSFGQSPINEQFF. The CDR3 nucleotides read TGCGCCAGCAGTTTTGGACAGTCCCCAATTAATGAGCAGTTCTTC.

This chain connects TRBV27 to TRBJ2-7; TRBD2 agrees at 10 bases. V dropped 3 bases and J dropped 4; count of bases not matched to a gene: 6. The CDR3 extends over 15 amino acids. Germline CDR1 reads MNHEY; CDR2 reads SMNVEV (reference sequence). This chain's CDR3 is CASSFRTSGQYEQYF. CDR3 DNA: TGTGCCAGCAGTTTCCGGACTAGCGGCCAGTACGAGCAGTACTTC.

The chain is built from TRBV5-1 and TRBJ2-3; 8 bases are shared with TRBD2. V dropped 1 base and J dropped 3; count of bases not matched to a gene: 4. Germline-derived CDR1 and CDR2 are SGHRS and YFSETQ. The CDR3 covers 15 residues. The chain's CDR3 is CASSLTGLGTDTQYF. For the CDR3, the DNA is TGCGCCAGCAGCTTGACGGGACTAGGTACAGATACGCAGTATTTT.

The chain has TRBV11-2 and TRBJ1-2; TRBD1 matches at 9 bases. Germline trimming cut 5 bases from V and 4 bases from J; bases unmatched to any gene: 8. This CDR3 spans 15 amino acids. The germline V gene encodes CDR1 SGHAT and CDR2 FQNNGV. This CDR3 is CASSTTGGAIYGYTF. The CDR3 DNA follows: TGTGCCAGCAGCACAACAGGGGGCGCAATCTATGGCTACACCTTC.

V is TRBV6-5 and J is TRBJ2-7, with D tentatively TRBD2 (6 bases). Germline V lookup: CDR1 MNHEY, CDR2 SVGAGI. Trimming stripped 0 bases from V and 3 bases from J, with 12 bases between. This CDR3 spans 15 amino acids. CDR3 DNA: TGTGCCAGCAGTTACTCGTTTAGCGGCAGCTACGAGCAGTACTTC. Its protein is CASSYSFSGSYEQYF.

V gene TRBV28 combines with J gene TRBJ1-2; D remains ambiguous. V shed 2 bases and J shed 4 bases, with 11 bases lying between them. There are 14 residues in the CDR3. In germline, CDR1 is MDHEN, CDR2 SYDVKM. CDR3 loop: CASSLGSGSYGYTF. The CDR3 DNA reads TGTGCCAGCAGTTTAGGATCAGGCTCCTATGGCTACACCTTC.

The chain carries TRBV9 and TRBJ1-6; no reliable D call. The CDR3 totals 14 residues. With 0 bases removed from V and 7 bases from J, the gap between germline ends came to 8 bases. Germline CDR1 is SGDLS and CDR2 is YYNGEE. The CDR3 DNA reads as TGTGCCAGCAGCGTAGGAATCGGGAATTCACCCCTCCACTTT. It translates to CASSVGIGNSPLHF.

The V and J genes are TRBV5-8 and TRBJ2-7; weak D call: TRBD2 (6 bases). Germline V CDR1 and CDR2: SGHTS, YDEGEE. The CDR3 spans 14 residues. V lost 0 bases and J lost 3, with 10 bases in between. This CDR3 is CASSLAGGGYEQYF. The CDR3 nucleotides read TGTGCCAGCAGCTTGGCCGGGGGAGGCTACGAGCAGTACTTC.

The CDR3 nucleotides read TGTGCCAGCAGCTCAACCGGGACTAGGAGGGAGCAGTACTTC. Encoded protein: CASSSTGTRREQYF. The chain employs TRBV7-9 and TRBJ2-7, with 8 bases identical to TRBD2. Germline V lookup: CDR1 SEHNR, CDR2 FQNEAQ (reference sequence). This CDR3 comprises 14 residues. Trimming took 4 bases from V and 7 from J; bases not matched to a gene: 9.

This clone appeared a single time. The chain carries TRBV28 and TRBJ1-2; 7 bases match TRBD1. The CDR3 has 15 amino acids. Trimming removed 6 bases from V and 2 bases from J; junction bases left unmatched: 9. Germline CDR1 reads MDHEN; CDR2 reads SYDVKM. CDR3 bases: TGTGCCAGCAGCAGGTCCGACAGGGAAAACTATGGCTACACCTTC. It specifies CASSRSDRENYGYTF.

This chain connects TRBV6-5 to TRBJ2-7, with a possible D match to TRBD2 (6 bases). The CDR3 is made up of 15 amino acids. The germline V and J ends were trimmed by 0 bases and 2 bases, with 11 bases remaining between them. Germline V gives CDR1 MNHEY, CDR2 SVGAGI. CDR3 loop: CASSYSSGAPYEQYF. CDR3 in DNA: TGTGCCAGCAGTTACTCCTCGGGAGCACCCTACGAGCAGTACTTC.

This clone was counted only a few times. This chain links TRBV14 with TRBJ2-1, with unresolved D. The CDR3 sequence is 14 residues long. Trimming stripped 2 bases from V and 4 bases from J, with 9 bases between. CDR1 and CDR2 from the germline V gene are SGHDN and FVKESK. CDR3 region: CASSQRQVYNEQFF. In nucleotides, the CDR3 is TGTGCCAGCAGCCAACGTCAGGTTTACAATGAGCAGTTCTTC.

The chain links TRBV30 to TRBJ2-1; D might be TRBD2 (6 bases). CDR1 is GTSNPN and CDR2 is SVGIG in the germline V gene (reference sequence). V gave up 5 bases and J gave up 2 bases, with 13 bases separating them. CDR3 size: 14 residues. In DNA form, the CDR3 reads TGTGCCTGGGCCCCCGGGAGAGCCTACAATGAGCAGTTCTTC. Amino acid sequence: CAWAPGRAYNEQFF.

V is TRBV4-1 and J is TRBJ1-2; possible D gene TRBD1, 5 bases. V was clipped by 0 bases and J by 0 bases, with 17 bases between them. From germline, CDR1 is MGHRA and CDR2 YSYEKL. CDR3 length: 18 amino acids. In DNA, the CDR3 is TGCGCCAGCAGCCAAGATGACCGCAGACAGAACTCTAACTATGGCTACACCTTC. It is translated as CASSQDDRRQNSNYGYTF.

This chain's CDR3 is CSVDLGANTGELFF. The CDR3 bases are TGCAGCGTAGACCTGGGGGCCAACACCGGGGAGCTGTTTTTT. The chain joins TRBV29-1 to TRBJ2-2; D possibly corresponds to TRBD1 (6 bases). V lost 6 bases, J lost 2 bases, and 13 bases lay in between. The CDR3 is 14 residues long. Germline V lookup: CDR1 SQVTM, CDR2 ANQGSEA.

The chain recombines TRBV28 with TRBJ2-7; D might be TRBD1 (5 bases). Germline CDR1 MDHEN, CDR2 SYDVKM. The CDR3 length is 18 residues. V was trimmed by 1 base and J by 4 bases, leaving 23 bases between them. Here the CDR3 reads CASSLFSGHSGAKYEQYF. The CDR3 DNA is TGTGCCAGCAGTTTATTCTCAGGACACTCAGGAGCTAAATACGAGCAGTACTTC.

This clone was detected once. The chain recombines TRBV5-1 with TRBJ2-6; TRBD2 matches 12 bases. Germline V gene lookup returns CDR1 SGHRS and CDR2 YFSETQ. CDR3 length equals 17 residues. J lost 0 bases, V lost 5 bases, and 3 bases had no gene match. CDR3 DNA: TGCGCCAGCAGGAGGACTAGCGGGACCTCTGGGGCCAACGTCCTGACTTTC. Protein: CASRRTSGTSGANVLTF.

The V and J genes are TRBV7-9 and TRBJ1-1; D perhaps matches TRBD1 (6 bases). This CDR3 is 14 amino acids long. Trimming left V 7 bases short and J 3 bases short, with 15 bases between. The germline gives CDR1 SEHNR, CDR2 FQNEAQ (reference sequence). CDR3 region: CASTWGQGYTEAFF. CDR3 in DNA: TGTGCCAGCACCTGGGGGCAGGGATACACTGAAGCTTTCTTT.

This clone came up once. The V call is TRBV2, the J call TRBJ1-2; TRBD1 aligns across 8 bases. V shed 6 bases and J 8 bases; nucleotides not matched to a gene: 17. This CDR3 is 16 amino acids long. Germline V gene data show CDR1 as SNHLY and CDR2 as FYNNEI. The CDR3 loop is CASRSASRGTGGGYTF. Written as DNA, the CDR3 is TGTGCCAGCAGGAGTGCCAGTAGGGGCACAGGGGGAGGCTACACCTTC.

J is TRBJ1-4 and V is TRBV12-5; 7 bases map to TRBD1. Trimming at V came to 0 bases and at J to 5 bases, leaving 9 bases not matched to a gene. This CDR3 is built from 17 residues. Germline CDR1 is LGHNT and CDR2 is FRNRAP. Written as DNA, the CDR3 is TGTGCTAGTGGTTTGGTAGGGTCGGGACAGACAAATGAAAAACTGTTTTTT. Its protein product is CASGLVGSGQTNEKLFF.

This chain uses TRBV28 with TRBJ2-1; tentative D call: TRBD2 (5 bases). The CDR3 covers 15 residues. V was clipped by 3 bases and J by 5 bases, with 14 bases between them. From germline, CDR1 is MDHEN and CDR2 SYDVKM. CDR3 region: CASSLFGRINNEQFF. CDR3 DNA sequence: TGTGCCAGCAGTTTGTTTGGGAGAATTAACAATGAGCAGTTCTTC.

The gene calls are TRBV13 and TRBJ2-6; tentative D call: TRBD1 (6 bases). Trimming pared 3 bases from V and 0 bases from J, leaving 18 bases between. Per the germline V gene, CDR1 is PRHDT and CDR2 is FYEKMQ (reference sequence). The CDR3 totals 19 residues. The chain's CDR3 is CASSFSHRDTYSGANVLTF. The CDR3 nucleotides are TGTGCCAGCAGCTTTTCCCACCGGGACACTTACTCTGGGGCCAACGTCCTGACTTTC.

The CDR3 DNA reads TGTGCCACCGGGACTAGCTTTGAGACCCAGTACTTC. This gives the protein CATGTSFETQYF. The chain joins TRBV2 to TRBJ2-5; 9 bases map to TRBD2. Germline CDR1 and CDR2: SNHLY and FYNNEI. The CDR3 spans 12 residues. Trimming cost V 10 bases and J 5 bases; bases outside gene matches: 5.

Remarks on this clone: Other DNA sequences of this sample code for an identical CDR3. The rearrangement uses TRBV5-1 and TRBJ2-2; D unresolved. Germline V gene sequence: CDR1 SGHRS, CDR2 YFSETQ. V was cut by 0 bases and J by 0 bases, with 3 bases left in between. The CDR3 runs 14 residues. CDR3 sequence: CASSLDTNTGELFF. The CDR3 coding sequence is TGCGCCAGCAGCTTGGACACGAACACCGGGGAGCTGTTTTTT.

This sequence joins TRBV6-6 and TRBJ2-6; no clear D gene. V lost 4 bases and J lost 3, with 10 bases in between. The length of the CDR3 is 15 residues. Germline lookup yields CDR1 MNHNY and CDR2 SVGAGI (reference sequence). The CDR3 is CASSFDSYGANVLTF. Written as DNA, the CDR3 is TGTGCCAGCAGTTTCGACTCCTATGGGGCCAACGTCCTGACTTTC.

This sequence joins TRBV5-1 and TRBJ2-1, with TRBD2 identical over 10 bases. CDR3 length equals 22 residues. CDR1 SGHRS and CDR2 YFSETQ come from the germline V gene. With V trimmed by 4 bases and J by 3 bases, 25 bases remained unmatched. The CDR3 protein is CASSPLAGTIAGTSVVYNEQFF. DNA of the CDR3: TGCGCCAGCAGCCCACTCGCAGGGACCATAGCGGGGACTAGCGTAGTCTACAATGAGCAGTTCTTC.

The chain has TRBV7-3 and TRBJ2-1; no reliable D call. The V gene lost 2 bases and the J gene lost 5 bases, with 4 bases spanning the gap. CDR3 length: 12 residues. CDR1 is SGHTA, CDR2 FQGTGA, per germline. CDR3 nucleotides: TGTGCCAGCAGCTTAGACAACAATGAGCAGTTCTTC. It yields the protein CASSLDNNEQFF.

The chain uses TRBV6-1 and TRBJ1-2; perhaps TRBD1 as D (5 bases). The germline V and J ends were trimmed by 2 bases and 0 bases, with 10 bases remaining between them. CDR1 MNHNS and CDR2 SASEGT come from the germline V gene. The CDR3 consists of 15 residues. The CDR3 sequence is CASSEWAGANYGYTF. As DNA, the CDR3 is TGTGCCAGCAGTGAATGGGCGGGGGCTAACTATGGCTACACCTTC.

The chain joins TRBV15 to TRBJ2-4; TRBD2 might be the D (6 bases). Germline V gene lookup returns CDR1 LNHNV and CDR2 YYDKDF (reference sequence). The V end lost 1 base, the J end lost 7 bases, and 20 bases lay between the germline ends. The CDR3 has 17 amino acids. The CDR3 here is CATSRANRGSSLNIQYF. CDR3 DNA: TGTGCCACCAGCAGAGCCAATCGGGGGAGTAGTTTGAACATTCAGTACTTC.